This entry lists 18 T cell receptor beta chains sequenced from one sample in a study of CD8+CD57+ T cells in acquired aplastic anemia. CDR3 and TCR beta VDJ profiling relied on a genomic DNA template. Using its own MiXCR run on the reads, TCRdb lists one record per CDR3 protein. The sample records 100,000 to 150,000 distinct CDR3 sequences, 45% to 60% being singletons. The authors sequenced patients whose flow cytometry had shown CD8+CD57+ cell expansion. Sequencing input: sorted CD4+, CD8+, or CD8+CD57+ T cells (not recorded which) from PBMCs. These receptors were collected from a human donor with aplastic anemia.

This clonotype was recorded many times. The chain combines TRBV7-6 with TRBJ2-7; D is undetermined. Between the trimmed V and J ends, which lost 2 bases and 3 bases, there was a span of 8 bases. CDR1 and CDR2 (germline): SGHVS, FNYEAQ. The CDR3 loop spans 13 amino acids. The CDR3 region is CASSLRGDYEQYF. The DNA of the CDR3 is TGTGCCAGCAGCTTACGTGGGGACTACGAGCAGTACTTC.

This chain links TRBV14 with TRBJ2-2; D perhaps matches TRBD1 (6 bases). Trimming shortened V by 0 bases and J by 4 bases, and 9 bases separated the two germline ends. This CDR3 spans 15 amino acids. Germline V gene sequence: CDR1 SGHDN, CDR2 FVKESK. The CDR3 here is CASSQDIGGTGELFF. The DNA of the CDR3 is TGTGCCAGCAGCCAAGATATAGGGGGCACCGGGGAGCTGTTTTTT.

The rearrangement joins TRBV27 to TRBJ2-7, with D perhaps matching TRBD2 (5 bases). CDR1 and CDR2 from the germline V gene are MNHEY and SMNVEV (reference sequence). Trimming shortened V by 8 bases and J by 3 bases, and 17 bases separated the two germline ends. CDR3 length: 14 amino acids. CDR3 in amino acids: CASGKDFQFYEQYF. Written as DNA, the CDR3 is TGTGCCAGCGGCAAGGACTTCCAATTCTACGAGCAGTACTTC.

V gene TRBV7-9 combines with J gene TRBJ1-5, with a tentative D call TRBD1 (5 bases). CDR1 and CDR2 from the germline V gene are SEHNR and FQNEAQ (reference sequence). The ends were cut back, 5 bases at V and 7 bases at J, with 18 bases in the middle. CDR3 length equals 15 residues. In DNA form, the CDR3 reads TGTGCCAGCAGCCCCGCGGGGGGTCGGGAACAGCCCCAGCATTTT. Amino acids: CASSPAGGREQPQHF.

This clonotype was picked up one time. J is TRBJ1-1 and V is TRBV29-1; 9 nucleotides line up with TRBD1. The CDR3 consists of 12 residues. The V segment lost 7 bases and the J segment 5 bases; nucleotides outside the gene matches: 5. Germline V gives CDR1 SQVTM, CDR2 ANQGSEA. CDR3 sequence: CSGGTGTTEAFF. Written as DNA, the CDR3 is TGCAGCGGGGGGACAGGGACAACTGAAGCTTTCTTT.

The CDR3 region is CASSGSNGYTF. CDR3 in DNA: TGTGCCAGCAGTGGATCAAATGGCTACACCTTC. This chain joins TRBV2 and TRBJ1-2; D gene uncertain. This CDR3 has 11 amino acids. The germline V and J ends were trimmed by 4 bases and 6 bases, with 6 bases remaining between them. CDR1 SNHLY and CDR2 FYNNEI come from the germline V gene.

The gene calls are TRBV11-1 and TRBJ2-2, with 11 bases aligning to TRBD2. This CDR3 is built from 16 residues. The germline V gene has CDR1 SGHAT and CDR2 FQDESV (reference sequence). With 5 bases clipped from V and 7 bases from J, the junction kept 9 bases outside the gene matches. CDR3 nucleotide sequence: TGTGCCAGCAGCAAGACTAGCGGGGCTCCGGACGGGGAGCTGTTTTTT. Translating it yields CASSKTSGAPDGELFF.

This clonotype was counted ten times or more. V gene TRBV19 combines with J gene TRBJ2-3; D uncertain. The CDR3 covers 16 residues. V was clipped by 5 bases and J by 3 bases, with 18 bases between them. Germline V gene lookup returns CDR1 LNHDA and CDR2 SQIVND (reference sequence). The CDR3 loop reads CASSFGIGVRTDTQYF. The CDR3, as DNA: TGTGCCAGTAGTTTTGGCATAGGTGTTCGAACAGATACGCAGTATTTT.

For the CDR3, the DNA is TGCAGCGTTCATGTCGGGAGAACGTACGAGCAGTACTTC. Amino acids: CSVHVGRTYEQYF. The chain uses TRBV29-1 and TRBJ2-7; D is perhaps TRBD2 (6 bases). In germline, CDR1 is SQVTM, CDR2 ANQGSEA. The CDR3 runs 13 residues. V was trimmed by 5 bases and J by 4 bases, leaving 15 bases between them.

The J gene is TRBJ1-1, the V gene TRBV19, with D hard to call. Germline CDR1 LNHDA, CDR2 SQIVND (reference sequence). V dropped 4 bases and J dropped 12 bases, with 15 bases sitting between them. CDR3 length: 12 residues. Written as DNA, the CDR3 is TGTGCCAGTAGTACCACGACACGTATAACTTTCTTT. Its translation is CASSTTTRITFF.

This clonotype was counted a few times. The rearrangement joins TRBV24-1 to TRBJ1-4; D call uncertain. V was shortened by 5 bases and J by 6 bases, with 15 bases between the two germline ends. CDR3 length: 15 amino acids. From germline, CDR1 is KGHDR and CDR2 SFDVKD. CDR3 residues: CATSGGRRQDEKLFF. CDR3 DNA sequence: TGTGCCACCAGTGGCGGACGTCGGCAGGATGAAAAACTGTTTTTT.

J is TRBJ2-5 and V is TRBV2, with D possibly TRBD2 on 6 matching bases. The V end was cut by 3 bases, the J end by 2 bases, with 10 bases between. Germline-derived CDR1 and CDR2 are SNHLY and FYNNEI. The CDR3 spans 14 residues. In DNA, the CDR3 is TGTGCCAGCAGTGATAGTCTAGCGCAAGAGACCCAGTACTTC. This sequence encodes CASSDSLAQETQYF. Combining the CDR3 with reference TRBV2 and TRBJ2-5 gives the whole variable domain EPEVTQTPSHQVTQMGQEVILRCVPISNHLYFYWYRQILGQKVEFLVSFYNNEISEKSEIFDDQFSVERPDGSNFTLKIRSTKLEDSAMYFCASSDSLAQETQYFGPGTRLLVL.

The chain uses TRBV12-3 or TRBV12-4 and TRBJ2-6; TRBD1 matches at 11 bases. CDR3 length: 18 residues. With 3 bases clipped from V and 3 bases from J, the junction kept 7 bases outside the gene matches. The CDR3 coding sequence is TGTGCCAGCAGTTTTACCGGGACAGGGGGTGGTGGGGCCAACGTCCTGACTTTC. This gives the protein CASSFTGTGGGGANVLTF.

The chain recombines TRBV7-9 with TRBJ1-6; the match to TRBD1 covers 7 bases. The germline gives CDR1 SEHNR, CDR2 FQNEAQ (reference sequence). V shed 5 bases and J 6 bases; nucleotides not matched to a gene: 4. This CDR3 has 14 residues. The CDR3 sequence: CASSPGQFNSPLHF. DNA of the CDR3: TGTGCCAGCAGCCCGGGACAGTTTAATTCACCCCTCCACTTT.

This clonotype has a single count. The CDR3 DNA is TGTGCCACTGGCGGGGCCGCGCCCAGGGAGCTGTTTTTT. It is translated as CATGGAAPRELFF. This chain joins TRBV10-3 and TRBJ2-2; maybe TRBD2 (6 bases). The CDR3 runs to 13 residues. Germline-derived CDR1 and CDR2 are ENHRY and SYGVKD. V lost 10 bases, J lost 9 bases, and 18 bases lay in between.

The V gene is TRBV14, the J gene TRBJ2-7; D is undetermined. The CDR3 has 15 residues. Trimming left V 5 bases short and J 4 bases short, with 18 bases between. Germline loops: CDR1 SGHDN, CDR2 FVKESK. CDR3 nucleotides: TGTGCCAGCAGCGGCTCGACACTCGATCCTTACGAGCAGTACTTC. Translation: CASSGSTLDPYEQYF.

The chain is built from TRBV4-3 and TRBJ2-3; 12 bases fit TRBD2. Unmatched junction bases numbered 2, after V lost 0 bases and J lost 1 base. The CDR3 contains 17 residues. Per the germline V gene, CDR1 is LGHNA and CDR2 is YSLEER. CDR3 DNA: TGCGCCAGCAGCCAAGATCGACTAGCGGGGGGCACAGATACGCAGTATTTT. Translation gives CASSQDRLAGGTDTQYF.

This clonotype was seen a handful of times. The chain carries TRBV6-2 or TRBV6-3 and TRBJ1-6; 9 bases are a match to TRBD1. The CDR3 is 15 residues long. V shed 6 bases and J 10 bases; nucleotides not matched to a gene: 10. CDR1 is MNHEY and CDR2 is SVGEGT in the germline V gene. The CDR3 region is CASRDRQGVRSPLHF. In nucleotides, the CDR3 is TGTGCCAGCAGAGACCGACAGGGGGTTAGGTCACCCCTCCACTTT.